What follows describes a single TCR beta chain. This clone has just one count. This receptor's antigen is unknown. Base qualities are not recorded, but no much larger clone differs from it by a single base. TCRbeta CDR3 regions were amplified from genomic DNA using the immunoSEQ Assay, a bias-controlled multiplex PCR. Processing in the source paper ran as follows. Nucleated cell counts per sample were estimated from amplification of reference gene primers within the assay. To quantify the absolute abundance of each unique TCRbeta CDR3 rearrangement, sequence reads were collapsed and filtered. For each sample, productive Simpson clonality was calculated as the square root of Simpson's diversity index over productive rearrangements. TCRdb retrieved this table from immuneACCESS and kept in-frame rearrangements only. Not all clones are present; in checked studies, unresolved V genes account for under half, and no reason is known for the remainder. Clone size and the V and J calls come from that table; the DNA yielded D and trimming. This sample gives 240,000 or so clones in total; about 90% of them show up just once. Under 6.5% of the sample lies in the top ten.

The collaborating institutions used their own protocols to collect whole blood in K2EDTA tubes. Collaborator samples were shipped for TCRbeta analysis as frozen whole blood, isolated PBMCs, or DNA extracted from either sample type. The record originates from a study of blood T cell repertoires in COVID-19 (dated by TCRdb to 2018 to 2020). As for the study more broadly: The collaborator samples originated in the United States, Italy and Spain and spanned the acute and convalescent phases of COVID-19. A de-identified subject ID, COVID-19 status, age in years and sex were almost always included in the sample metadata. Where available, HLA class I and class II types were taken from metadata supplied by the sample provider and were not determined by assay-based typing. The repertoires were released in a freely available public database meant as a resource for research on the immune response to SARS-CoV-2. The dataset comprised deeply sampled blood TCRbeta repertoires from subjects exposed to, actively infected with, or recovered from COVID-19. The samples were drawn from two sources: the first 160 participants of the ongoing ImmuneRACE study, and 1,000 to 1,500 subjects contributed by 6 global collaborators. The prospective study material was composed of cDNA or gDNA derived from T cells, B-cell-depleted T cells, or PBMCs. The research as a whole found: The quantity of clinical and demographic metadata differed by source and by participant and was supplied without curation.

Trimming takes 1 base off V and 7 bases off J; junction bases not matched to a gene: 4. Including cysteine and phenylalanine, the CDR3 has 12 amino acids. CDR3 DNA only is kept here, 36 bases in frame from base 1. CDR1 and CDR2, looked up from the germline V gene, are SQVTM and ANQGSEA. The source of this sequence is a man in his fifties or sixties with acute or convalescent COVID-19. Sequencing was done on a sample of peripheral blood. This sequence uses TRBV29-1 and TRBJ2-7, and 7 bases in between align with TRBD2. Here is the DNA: TGCAGCGTTGAAGCGGGGGGAAGGGAGCAGTACTTC. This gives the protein CSVEAGGREQYF.